The rows below give T cell receptor beta chains drawn from one sample of a study of blood T cells in healthy people across ages. TCRdb itself ran the 5' RACE reads through MiXCR, one entry per CDR3 protein. The data contain roughly 1,500,000 distinct CDR3 sequences, around 39% of them singletons. The sequenced sample was blood. These receptors were taken from a woman under 30 in good health. The CDR3 runs from the conserved cysteine through the conserved F or W. The order of the fields is V gene, clone size, J gene, D gene, CDR3 DNA, CDR3 protein. D genes are given only for firm matches. Size tells how often a clone was seen (once, few, many) or the class of an expanded clone, and some rows leave it out.

TRBV5-1	NA	TRBJ1-2	NA	TGCGCCAGCAGCCGGAACCAGGACAAGGACGGTGGCTACACCTTC	CASSRNQDKDGGYTF
TRBV7-9	NA	TRBJ2-1	NA	TGTGCCAGCTTAAGTCAAGCGGAAAGCTCCTACAATGAGCAGTTCTTC	CASLSQAESSYNEQFF
TRBV28	once	TRBJ1-1	NA	TGTGCCAGCAGTTCCGATCACGGGACGGTGAACACTGAAGCTTTCTTT	CASSSDHGTVNTEAFF
TRBV15	NA	TRBJ1-2	TRBD1	TGTGCCGCCAGCAGAGATTCAGGGGGTTATGGCTACACCTTC	CAASRDSGGYGYTF
TRBV20-1	NA	TRBJ2-7	NA	TGCAGTGCTAGACACAGGGCCTCCTACGAGCAGTACTTC	CSARHRASYEQYF
TRBV4-2	few	TRBJ2-5	NA	TGTGCCAGCAGCCCGCACGGAAAGCGAGAGACCCAGTACTTC	CASSPHGKRETQYF
TRBV20-1	NA	TRBJ2-7	TRBD2	TGCAGTGCAAACTTTCTGGCTAGCGGGGGCATTACCTACGAGCAGTACTTC	CSANFLASGGITYEQYF
TRBV27	NA	TRBJ2-1	NA	TGTGCCAGCAGTTTAAGAGCTCCGGGTGAGCAGTTCTTC	CASSLRAPGEQFF
TRBV27	NA	TRBJ2-1	NA	TGTGCCAGCAGTTTCTCCCAGGGGGGGCAGCAGTTCTTC	CASSFSQGGQQFF
TRBV5-1	NA	TRBJ1-2	TRBD1	TGCGCCAGCACCTGGGACAGGGGGGACTATGGCTACACCTTC	CASTWDRGDYGYTF
TRBV5-1	few	TRBJ2-1	TRBD2	TGCGCCAGCAGCTTGGAGACTAGCGGGGAGAATGAGCAGTTCTTC	CASSLETSGENEQFF
TRBV19	NA	TRBJ1-2	NA	TGTGCCAGTAGTATTCCCCAGGGGAACTATGGCTACACCTTC	CASSIPQGNYGYTF
TRBV13	NA	TRBJ2-7	TRBD2	TGTGCCAGCAGCTCTCTGAGGCAGGCGGCTAGCGGGAGCCACGAGCAGTACTTC	CASSSLRQAASGSHEQYF
TRBV7-9	NA	TRBJ2-2	NA	TGTGCCAGCGCTCGGGCACCTACTAGGGGCGGGGAGCTGTTTTTT	CASARAPTRGGELFF
TRBV27	NA	TRBJ1-2	NA	TGTGCCAGCAAACGAAATTGGGGGGGAGATCTGGGCTACACCTTC	CASKRNWGGDLGYTF
TRBV6-1	NA	TRBJ1-5	NA	TGTGCCAGCAGTGCCGATCCGACAGTTGGCAATCAGCCCCAGCATTTT	CASSADPTVGNQPQHF
TRBV4-2	NA	TRBJ2-3	NA	TGTGCCAGCAGCCAAGGGCCGATTGCCGGGGATACGCAGTATTTT	CASSQGPIAGDTQYF
TRBV11-2	NA	TRBJ1-4	NA	TGTGCCAGCAGCCTTCGGCCCAGGGCCGATGAAAAACTGTTTTTT	CASSLRPRADEKLFF
TRBV6-1	NA	TRBJ2-5	NA	TGTGCCAGCAGGCAGGGGGGATACAATGAGCAGTACTTC	CASRQGGYNEQYF
TRBV7-2	NA	TRBJ2-3	TRBD2	TGTGCCAGCAGCTTAGCCTTGACAAGACTAGCGGGGAGGGGTTCCCGCACAGATACGCAGTATTTT	CASSLALTRLAGRGSRTDTQYF
TRBV15	NA	TRBJ1-4	TRBD1	TGTGCCACCAGCCGTAGACGACAGGGTTCTGAAAAACTGTTTTTT	CATSRRRQGSEKLFF
TRBV10-3	NA	TRBJ2-5	TRBD1	TGTGCCATCAATCAGGGGGCCCCAGAGACCCAGTACTTC	CAINQGAPETQYF
TRBV7-2	few	TRBJ1-2	NA	TGTGCCAGCAGCTTAGGGGCGGAATTCGGCTATGGCTACACCTTC	CASSLGAEFGYGYTF
TRBV4-1	few	TRBJ2-2	TRBD2	TGCGCCAGCAGCCACGGACTAGCGGGGGGGCTGAACACCGGGGAGCTGTTTTTT	CASSHGLAGGLNTGELFF
TRBV14	NA	TRBJ1-2	NA	TGTGCCAGCAGCCAAGCGCTGGGGGAGGACTATGGCTACACCTTC	CASSQALGEDYGYTF
TRBV12-3/TRBV12-4	many	TRBJ1-2	TRBD1	TGTGCCAGCAGTTTGGGACAGGGGGCTTTAAACTATGGCTACACCTTC	CASSLGQGALNYGYTF
TRBV7-2	NA	TRBJ2-5	NA	TGTGCCAGCAGCTTAGAGGGCAGGCCCTCCCAAGAGACCCAGTACTTC	CASSLEGRPSQETQYF
TRBV9	NA	TRBJ2-2	NA	TGTGCCAGCAGCGTGGAGGTTGCCGGGGAGCTGTTTTTT	CASSVEVAGELFF
TRBV21-1	NA	TRBJ2-3	NA	TGTGCCAGCAGCAAAAGCCGACGGCTTGATGGAGATACGCAGTATTTT	CASSKSRRLDGDTQYF
TRBV11-3	NA	TRBJ2-1	TRBD2	TGTGCCAGCAGCTTTCGTGCGGGAGTCGAACACAATGAGCAGTTCTTC	CASSFRAGVEHNEQFF
TRBV7-2	many	TRBJ2-1	TRBD2	TGTGCCAGCAGCCGATCGAGCGGGAGCTCCTACAATGAGCAGTTCTTC	CASSRSSGSSYNEQFF
TRBV12-3/TRBV12-4	NA	TRBJ1-5	NA	TGTGCCAGCAGTTTAAAGGGAACCAATCAGCCCCAGCATTTT	CASSLKGTNQPQHF
TRBV6-2/TRBV6-3	NA	TRBJ1-2	NA	TGTGCCACCGATAACAGGGCGGGCTATGGCTACACCTTC	CATDNRAGYGYTF
TRBV30	many	TRBJ1-2	TRBD1	TGTGCCTGGAACCTCCCCGGGACAGGAACCTATGGCTACACCTTC	CAWNLPGTGTYGYTF
TRBV20-1	once	TRBJ1-6	TRBD1	TGCAGTGCTCCCTATGGACAGGGGAATTCACCCCTCCACTTT	CSAPYGQGNSPLHF
TRBV20-1	NA	TRBJ2-5	NA	TGCAGTGCTAGAGGGGATGGCAGGGGTGGAAATCAAGAGACCCAGTACTTC	CSARGDGRGGNQETQYF
TRBV4-1	few	TRBJ2-7	NA	TGCGCCAGCAGCCAAGATCGGACTATCCGAAGCGTCTACGAGCAGTACTTC	CASSQDRTIRSVYEQYF
TRBV29-1	NA	TRBJ2-6	NA	TGCAGCGTTGAAAATCCCGGGGCCGACGTCCTGACTTTC	CSVENPGADVLTF
TRBV15	NA	TRBJ1-2	NA	TGTGCCACCAGCAGACCTGGACTCCTTAGAGGGGGCTACACCTTC	CATSRPGLLRGGYTF
TRBV6-5	once	TRBJ1-5	NA	TGTGCCAGCACTTCTGGGGGAAATCAGCCCCAGCATTTT	CASTSGGNQPQHF
TRBV20-1	NA	TRBJ1-1	NA	TGCAGTGCTAGGAGCCTCTCGGGGAGCACTGAAGCTTTCTTT	CSARSLSGSTEAFF
TRBV10-3	NA	TRBJ1-1	NA	TGTGCCATCAGTGAGGGCAGGGACACCAGGGTGAACACTGAAGCTTTCTTT	CAISEGRDTRVNTEAFF
TRBV6-4	NA	TRBJ2-4	TRBD1	TGTGCCAGACTTAGGGACAGAGAAAACATTCAGTACTTC	CARLRDRENIQYF
TRBV6-6	NA	TRBJ1-2	NA	TGTGCCAGCAGTTATGTCACAGCCTCTAACTATGGCTACACCTTC	CASSYVTASNYGYTF
TRBV4-1	many	TRBJ2-7	NA	TGCGCCAGCAGCCATGGGGGCAGTCACCCATCCTACGAGCAGTACTTC	CASSHGGSHPSYEQYF
TRBV4-1	NA	TRBJ2-1	TRBD2	TGCGCCAGCAGCCGAATAGCGGGGGGGTTCAATGAGCAGTTCTTC	CASSRIAGGFNEQFF
TRBV10-3	few	TRBJ2-7	TRBD2	TGTGCCATCAGTGACGGTCCACTAGCGGGAGGCCGGGGGTCCTACAATGAGCAGTACTTC	CAISDGPLAGGRGSYNEQYF
TRBV24-1	NA	TRBJ1-5	TRBD1	TGTGCCACCAACGGCAGGGGGACCACTTATCCCCAGCATTTT	CATNGRGTTYPQHF
TRBV12-3/TRBV12-4	few	TRBJ2-3	NA	TGTGCCAGCGGGTTGGAGGGGGCAGATACGCAGTATTTT	CASGLEGADTQYF
TRBV6-5	NA	TRBJ2-3	TRBD2	TGTGCCAGCAGCCAGATAGCGGGGGGGGCGACAGATACGCAGTATTTT	CASSQIAGGATDTQYF
TRBV7-6	few	TRBJ2-5	TRBD2	TGTGCCAGCAGCCCGACTAGCGGGAGTTTTCGGGAGACCCAGTACTTC	CASSPTSGSFRETQYF
TRBV5-1	NA	TRBJ2-3	TRBD2	TGCGCCAGCCACCGGGAGGGAACCACAGATACGCAGTATTTT	CASHREGTTDTQYF
TRBV9	NA	TRBJ2-3	TRBD2	TGTGCCAGCAGCGTAGGGGGGCTAGCGGGGGATACGCAGTATTTT	CASSVGGLAGDTQYF